This T cell receptor (beta chain) was sequenced in a study of prognosis after radiotherapy for stage I lung cancer. Study-wide context: A handful of patients receiving radiotherapy then developed distant metastases (median around seven months), with approximately 15 showing no significant progression.

The TCR beta CDR3 region was amplified from genomic DNA, with two rounds of multiplex PCR being used for the amplification. Primers (each specific to one TRBV or TRBJ gene) were used in first-round PCR. TCRdb passed the multiplex PCR reads through MiXCR, listing each CDR3 protein once. The sample shows 30,000 or so distinct CDR3 sequences, around 31% of them seen only once. Findings of the study overall: A fall in unique TCR clone counts followed stereotactic body radiation therapy, with medians of roughly 10,000 versus 7,000. Patients without metastases reportedly showed TRBV and TRBJ gene usage unlike that of patients with metastases.

This clonotype was found many times. Its antigen is not known. Per the germline V gene, CDR1 is GTSNPN and CDR2 is SVGIG (reference sequence). The CDR3 extends over 14 amino acids. Between the trimmed V and J ends, which lost 7 bases and 4 bases, there was a span of 19 bases. At each of two time points, roughly 5.8 milliliters of venous blood were taken. This TCR derives from a donor at least 50 years old with non-small cell lung cancer. The chain links TRBV30 to TRBJ1-2, with TRBD1 as a possible D gene (5 bases). This material consisted of PBMCs, taken before or after stereotactic body radiation therapy (not recorded which). CDR3 sequence: CAFTRRGITYGYTF. The CDR3 DNA is TGTGCCTTCACACGTAGGGGAATCACCTATGGCTACACCTTC.